One and the same sample provided the 10 T cell receptor beta chains below, sequenced in a study of T cell responses to AZD1222 COVID-19 vaccine. Assay: immunoSEQ multiplex PCR; the TCRdb copy retains only in-frame clones and omits some. This table has some 96,000 clones, less than 90% appearing once. The sample was peripheral blood, taken on day 0 of AZD1222 vaccination. The receptors derive from an adult in good health.

This rearrangement joins TRBV7-3 to TRBJ2-1; TRBD2 aligns across 7 bases. The CDR3 spans 15 residues. Germline V gives CDR1 SGHTA, CDR2 FQGTGA. J was trimmed by 2 bases and V by 5 bases; bases with no gene match: 6. CDR3 sequence: CASSPRGSPYNEQFF. The CDR3 DNA follows: TGTGCCAGCAGCCCTCGCGGGAGTCCCTACAATGAGCAGTTCTTC.

This chain joins TRBV4-2 and TRBJ2-3; 10 bases map to TRBD2. Looked up from germline, CDR1 is LGHNA and CDR2 is YNFKEQ. Unmatched junction bases numbered 24, after V lost 2 bases and J lost 4 bases. This CDR3 is 22 amino acids long. The chain's CDR3 is CASSQPRSRGAGGPAEADTQYF. CDR3 bases: TGTGCCAGCAGCCAACCCCGATCGAGAGGAGCGGGAGGGCCGGCAGAGGCAGATACGCAGTATTTT.

The V and J genes are TRBV12-3 or TRBV12-4 and TRBJ1-1; TRBD1 agrees at 11 bases. With V trimmed by 5 bases and J by 9 bases, 5 bases remained unmatched. The CDR3 spans 13 residues. DNA of the CDR3: TGTGCCAGCAGTACGGGACAGGGGGGACAAGCTTTCTTT. Amino acids: CASSTGQGGQAFF.

The V and J genes are TRBV6-5 and TRBJ1-5; D call uncertain. This CDR3 is built from 14 residues. Trimming cost V 2 bases and J 4 bases, with 9 bases left between them. The germline V gene encodes CDR1 MNHEY and CDR2 SVGAGI. CDR3 region: CASSYLPGNQPQHF. CDR3 in DNA: TGTGCCAGCAGTTACCTGCCGGGGAATCAGCCCCAGCATTTT.

The V gene is TRBV7-2, the J gene TRBJ1-1; possibly TRBD1 for D (5 bases). This CDR3 is 14 amino acids long. CDR1 is SGHTA, CDR2 FQGNSA, per germline. With 7 bases removed from V and 1 base from J, the gap between germline ends came to 13 bases. This CDR3 is CASNGPGQNTEAFF. The CDR3 coding sequence is TGTGCCAGCAACGGGCCTGGACAGAACACTGAAGCTTTCTTT.

This chain connects TRBV10-1 to TRBJ1-4, with D perhaps TRBD1 (5 bases). The CDR3 spans 15 residues. V shed 4 bases and J shed 2 bases, with 11 bases lying between them. Germline CDR1 and CDR2: WNHNN and SYGVQD (reference sequence). CDR3 bases: TGCGCCAGCAGTGCTGACCAGGGCACTAATGAAAAACTGTTTTTT. It specifies CASSADQGTNEKLFF.

The rearrangement links TRBV5-1 to TRBJ1-2; no reliable D call. The CDR3 loop spans 14 amino acids. V lost 4 bases and J 3 bases, leaving 13 bases between the germline ends. Germline V CDR1 and CDR2: SGHRS, YFSETQ. The CDR3 region is CASSPQRADYGYTF. DNA for the CDR3: TGCGCCAGCAGCCCCCAGAGGGCTGACTATGGCTACACCTTC.

The chain has TRBV4-1 and TRBJ1-4, with 8 bases that match TRBD1. The V gene end was trimmed by 4 bases and the J gene end by 6 bases; junction bases not matched to a gene: 7. This CDR3 is built from 15 residues. Germline V CDR1 and CDR2: MGHRA, YSYEKL. The CDR3 loop reads CASSRYKGQDEKLFF. CDR3 in DNA: TGCGCCAGCAGCCGGTACAAGGGACAGGATGAAAAACTGTTTTTT.

This sequence joins TRBV19 and TRBJ2-2; TRBD1 aligns across 7 bases. The junction had 5 bases not matched to a gene; V was cut back by 4 bases and J by 6 bases. The CDR3 covers 14 residues. Germline CDR1 and CDR2: LNHDA and SQIVND (reference sequence). The CDR3 nucleotides are TGTGCCAGTAGTACCCGGACAGGTCCCGGGGAGCTGTTTTTT. Translated, it gives CASSTRTGPGELFF.

The chain has TRBV5-8 and TRBJ1-5; D perhaps matches TRBD1 (6 bases). CDR3 length equals 15 residues. V lost 5 bases, J lost 1 base, and 13 bases lay in between. Germline CDR1 reads SGHTS; CDR2 reads YDEGEE. CDR3 region: CASSPLQGSNQPQHF. CDR3 DNA sequence: TGTGCCAGCAGTCCCCTCCAGGGGAGCAATCAGCCCCAGCATTTT.